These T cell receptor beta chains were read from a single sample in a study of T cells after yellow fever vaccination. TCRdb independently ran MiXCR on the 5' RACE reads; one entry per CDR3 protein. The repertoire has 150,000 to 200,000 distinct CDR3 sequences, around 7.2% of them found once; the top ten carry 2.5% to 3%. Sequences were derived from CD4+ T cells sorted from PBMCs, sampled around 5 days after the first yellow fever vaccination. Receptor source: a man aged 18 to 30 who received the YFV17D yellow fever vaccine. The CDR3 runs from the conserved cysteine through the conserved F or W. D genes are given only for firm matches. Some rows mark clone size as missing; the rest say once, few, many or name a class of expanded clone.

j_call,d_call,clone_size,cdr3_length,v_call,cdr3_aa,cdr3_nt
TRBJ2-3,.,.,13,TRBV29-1,CSVEDPGTDTQYF,TGCAGCGTTGAAGATCCAGGCACAGATACGCAGTATTTT
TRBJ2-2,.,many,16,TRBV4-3,CASSQDLRGATGELFF,TGCGCCAGCAGCCAAGATTTAAGGGGCGCGACCGGGGAGCTGTTTTTT
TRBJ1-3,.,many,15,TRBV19,CASSYGSFSGNTIYF,TGTGCCAGTAGCTACGGGAGCTTCTCTGGAAACACCATATATTTT
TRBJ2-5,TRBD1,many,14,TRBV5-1,CASSLAGTGSTGDF,TGCGCCAGCAGCTTGGCCGGGACAGGGTCGACCGGCGACTTC
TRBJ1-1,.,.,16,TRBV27,CVSSKNRDIGNTEAFF,TGTGTCAGCAGCAAAAACAGGGATATCGGGAACACTGAAGCTTTCTTT
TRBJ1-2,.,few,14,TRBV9,CASSVSAEPIGYTF,TGTGCCAGCAGCGTATCGGCGGAACCCATTGGCTACACCTTC
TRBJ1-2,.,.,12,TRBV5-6,CASRGVTYGYTF,TGTGCCAGCAGAGGGGTTACCTATGGCTACACCTTC
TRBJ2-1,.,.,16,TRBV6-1,CASRTPTPFSYNEQFF,TGTGCCAGCAGAACTCCCACACCATTTTCCTACAATGAGCAGTTCTTC
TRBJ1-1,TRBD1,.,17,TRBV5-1,CASSRGQGFQMNTEAFF,TGCGCCAGCAGCCGCGGACAGGGGTTTCAAATGAACACTGAAGCTTTCTTT
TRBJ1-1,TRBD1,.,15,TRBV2,CASTQEGQGQTEAFF,TGTGCCAGCACCCAAGAGGGACAGGGGCAAACTGAAGCTTTCTTT
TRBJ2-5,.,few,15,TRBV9,CASSVGRVYQETQYF,TGTGCCAGCAGCGTAGGGAGGGTCTACCAAGAGACCCAGTACTTC
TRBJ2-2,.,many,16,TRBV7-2,CASSLAAPGVTGELFF,TGTGCCAGCAGCTTAGCGGCGCCAGGGGTAACCGGGGAGCTGTTTTTT
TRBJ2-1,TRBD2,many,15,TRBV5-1,CASSLALAGANEQFF,TGCGCCAGCAGCTTGGCCCTAGCGGGGGCCAATGAGCAGTTCTTC
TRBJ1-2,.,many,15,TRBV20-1,CSAQDSTGPLGGYTF,TGCAGTGCCCAAGACTCGACAGGTCCCTTGGGAGGCTACACCTTC
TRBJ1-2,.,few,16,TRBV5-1,CASSFSRDTINYGYTF,TGCGCCAGCAGCTTTTCCCGGGACACCATAAACTATGGCTACACCTTC
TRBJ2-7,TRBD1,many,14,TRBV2,CASSGTGGVYEQYF,TGTGCCAGCAGTGGGACAGGGGGCGTCTACGAGCAGTACTTC
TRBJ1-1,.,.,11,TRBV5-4,CASSLKTEAFF,TGTGCCAGCAGCTTGAAGACTGAAGCTTTCTTT
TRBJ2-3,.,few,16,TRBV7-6,CASSFADTSALDTQYF,TGTGCCAGCAGCTTCGCGGATACGTCGGCCTTAGATACGCAGTATTTT
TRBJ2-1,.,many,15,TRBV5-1,CASSRDLSSYNEQFF,TGCGCCAGCAGCCGGGACTTGAGCTCCTACAATGAGCAGTTCTTC
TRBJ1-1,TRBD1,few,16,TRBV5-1,CASSWDGQGVNTEAFF,TGCGCCAGCAGCTGGGATGGGCAGGGGGTGAACACTGAAGCTTTCTTT
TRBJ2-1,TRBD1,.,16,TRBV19,CASSVKTGQGYNEQFF,TGTGCCAGTAGTGTCAAAACGGGACAGGGATACAATGAGCAGTTCTTC